The 27 T cell receptor beta chains below all came from one sample that was sequenced in a study of T cells after yellow fever vaccination. TCRdb reanalysed the 5' RACE reads using MiXCR and keeps one entry per CDR3 protein. The data contain about 200,000 distinct CDR3 sequences, approximately 3% of them singletons. The specimen comprised CD4+ T cells sorted from PBMCs, sampled 10 days after the yellow fever booster vaccination. The receptors were gathered from a man younger than 35 who received the YFV17D yellow fever vaccine.

This clonotype was detected ten times or more. The chain carries TRBV20-1 and TRBJ1-6, with D hard to call. The V gene's germline CDR1 is DFQATT and CDR2 SNEGSKA (reference sequence). The CDR3 totals 12 residues. Trimming stripped 8 bases from V and 8 bases from J, with 13 bases between. The CDR3: CSIGQRDSPLHF. CDR3 DNA: TGCAGTATCGGGCAAAGGGATTCACCCCTCCACTTT.

This clonotype showed up many times. The chain combines TRBV4-1 with TRBJ1-3; 7 positions agree with TRBD1. Unmatched junction bases numbered 3, after V lost 0 bases and J lost 4 bases. Per germline, CDR1 MGHRA and CDR2 YSYEKL. The CDR3 loop spans 15 amino acids. CDR3 residues: CASSQDWGQGNTIYF. CDR3 nucleotides: TGCGCCAGCAGCCAAGATTGGGGACAGGGAAACACCATATATTTT.

In its sample, this clonotype was seen a few times. This chain links TRBV11-2 with TRBJ2-7; D uncertain. The CDR3 runs 11 residues. From germline, CDR1 is SGHAT and CDR2 FQNNGV. V was pared by 5 bases and J by 2 bases, with 4 bases between. The CDR3 sequence is CASSMAYEQYF. CDR3 DNA sequence: TGTGCCAGCAGCATGGCCTACGAGCAGTACTTC.

This clonotype was observed many times. The gene calls are TRBV4-2 and TRBJ2-1; TRBD2 aligns across 9 bases. The germline V gene has CDR1 LGHNA and CDR2 YNFKEQ. The CDR3 is made up of 20 amino acids. V lost 0 bases, J lost 4 bases, and 16 bases stayed unmatched. The CDR3 DNA reads as TGTGCCAGCAGCCAAGACGGAGCGGGGGGCCAAGAGGGGTATTACAATGAGCAGTTCTTC. Translation gives CASSQDGAGGQEGYYNEQFF.

This chain connects TRBV5-4 to TRBJ1-1, with a possible D match to TRBD1 (5 bases). The CDR3 is 14 residues long. The V and J ends lost 4 bases and 3 bases respectively, with 13 bases between them. The germline CDR1 and CDR2 sequences are SGHNT and YYREEE (reference sequence). CDR3 region: CASSPRGGDTEAFF. DNA for the CDR3: TGTGCCAGCAGCCCTAGGGGTGGGGACACTGAAGCTTTCTTT. The variable domain in full, with the rest retrieved from reference TRBV5-4 and TRBJ1-1, is ETGVTQSPTHLIKTRGQQVTLRCSSQSGHNTVSWYQQALGQGPQFIFQYYREEENGRGNFPPRFSGLQFPNYSSELNVNALELDDSALYLCASSPRGGDTEAFFGQGTRLTVV.

This clonotype was seen more than once but under ten times. The gene calls are TRBV5-1 and TRBJ2-1, with a tentative D call TRBD1 (6 bases). The CDR3 runs 15 residues. Germline values: CDR1 SGHRS, CDR2 YFSETQ. Trimming left V 3 bases short and J 2 bases short, with 12 bases between. The CDR3 nucleotides read TGCGCCAGCAGCTATACCGGGACACCCTACAATGAGCAGTTCTTC. Translated, it gives CASSYTGTPYNEQFF.

There are many counts of this clonotype. The V and J genes are TRBV12-3 or TRBV12-4 and TRBJ1-1; no definite D call. CDR3 length: 12 residues. V lost 7 bases, J lost 9 bases, and 15 bases lay in between. The CDR3 spells CASNKVEGKAFF. CDR3 DNA sequence: TGTGCCAGCAACAAAGTGGAGGGAAAAGCTTTCTTT.

This clonotype was counted a few times. V gene TRBV24-1 combines with J gene TRBJ2-2; 8 bases are shared with TRBD1. Germline assignment: CDR1 KGHDR and CDR2 SFDVKD. The junction had 11 bases not matched to a gene; V was cut back by 3 bases and J by 3 bases. The CDR3 has 18 residues. Written as DNA, the CDR3 is TGTGCCACCAGTGATCCCGCCGGACAGGGTCGGGACACCGGGGAGCTGTTTTTT. Its protein product is CATSDPAGQGRDTGELFF.

Of note for this clonotype: This sequence may be a read error, since a much larger clone differs from it by one base. This chain joins TRBV6-5 and TRBJ2-5; D may be TRBD1 (6 bases). The CDR3 has 16 amino acids. V lost 0 bases and J lost 3, with 14 bases in between. Germline CDR1 is MNHEY and CDR2 is SVGAGI. CDR3 amino acids: CASSYSTGDNEETQYF. The DNA of the CDR3 is TGTGCCAGCAGTTACTCGACCGGGGACAACGAAGAGACCCAGTACTTC.

In this sample, this clonotype turned up many times. This chain connects TRBV12-3 or TRBV12-4 to TRBJ1-1, with 9 bases matching TRBD1. This CDR3 region has 13 residues. After removal of 5 bases from V and 4 bases from J, the junction contained 2 bases not matched to a gene. The CDR3 coding sequence is TGTGCCAGCAGTATGGACAGGGGCACTGAAGCTTTCTTT. Translating gives CASSMDRGTEAFF.

This clonotype was counted many times. The rearrangement links TRBV25-1 to TRBJ2-5; D is perhaps TRBD1 (6 bases). There are 14 residues in the CDR3. Germline CDR1 MGHDK, CDR2 SYGVNS. The V gene lost 3 bases and the J gene lost 3 bases, with 11 bases spanning the gap. CDR3: CASSDPGQKETQYF. CDR3 nucleotide sequence: TGTGCCAGCAGTGATCCAGGACAGAAAGAGACCCAGTACTTC. The variable domain in full, completed from reference TRBV25-1 and TRBJ2-5, reads EADIYQTPRYLVIGTGKKITLECSQTMGHDKMYWYQQDPGMELHLIHYSYGVNSTEKGDLSSESTVSRIRTEHFPLTLESARPSHTSQYLCASSDPGQKETQYFGPGTRLLVL.

This clonotype was recorded a few times. The V gene is TRBV12-3 or TRBV12-4, the J gene TRBJ2-5; the D gene is possibly TRBD1 (5 bases). V lost 3 bases, J lost 5 bases, and 16 bases lay in between. The CDR3 has 15 residues. The CDR3 nucleotides read TGTGCCAGCAGTTTTTCAGGGCGGTTTCACGAGACCCAGTACTTC. It codes for CASSFSGRFHETQYF.

The chain links TRBV12-3 or TRBV12-4 to TRBJ1-1; possible D gene TRBD1, 5 bases. CDR3 size: 16 residues. V dropped 0 bases and J dropped 1 base, with 12 bases sitting between them. CDR3 nucleotide sequence: TGTGCCAGCAGTTTAGCCAAGTTCCAGGGGAACACTGAAGCTTTCTTT. Protein product: CASSLAKFQGNTEAFF.

This clonotype has ten or more counts. V gene TRBV7-9 combines with J gene TRBJ1-2; D not resolved. V lost 5 bases to trimming and J lost 4 bases, with 8 bases between them. Per germline, CDR1 SEHNR and CDR2 FQNEAQ (reference sequence). The CDR3 sequence is 12 residues long. This CDR3 is CASSTDPYGYTF. CDR3 DNA: TGTGCCAGCAGCACCGACCCCTATGGCTACACCTTC.

In its sample, this clonotype was seen a few times. CDR3 residues: CASSLQGLAGYTF. The CDR3 bases are TGTGCCAGCAGCTTGCAGGGGTTAGCTGGCTACACCTTC. The rearrangement links TRBV7-2 to TRBJ1-2, with D perhaps TRBD1 (6 bases). The V gene's germline CDR1 is SGHTA and CDR2 FQGNSA. V was clipped by 3 bases and J by 7 bases, with 12 bases between them. This CDR3 is 13 amino acids long.

The table lists this clonotype with many counts. The genes are TRBV7-8 and TRBJ1-5, with 10 positions matching TRBD1. CDR1 is SGHVS, CDR2 FQNEAQ, per germline. There are 15 residues in the CDR3. Trimming took 3 bases from V and 11 from J; bases not matched to a gene: 10. The CDR3 sequence: CASSLGQGSLEAQHF. The CDR3 DNA is TGTGCCAGCAGCTTGGGACAGGGGTCTCTCGAGGCCCAGCATTTT.

A few counts support this clonotype. This sequence joins TRBV6-2 or TRBV6-3 and TRBJ2-5; D is ambiguous. CDR3 length equals 15 residues. The germline V gene has CDR1 MNHEY and CDR2 SVGEGT. The V end lost 5 bases, the J end lost 1 base, and 14 bases lay between the germline ends. This chain's CDR3 is CASSNPGQGQETQYF. The CDR3 bases are TGTGCCAGCAGTAACCCCGGGCAAGGCCAAGAGACCCAGTACTTC.

This clonotype occurred many times. The chain has TRBV29-1 and TRBJ2-5; 10 nucleotides align to TRBD1. The CDR3 extends over 14 amino acids. Germline trimming cut 6 bases from V and 3 bases from J; bases unmatched to any gene: 7. Germline lookup yields CDR1 SQVTM and CDR2 ANQGSEA. CDR3 residues: CSVGETGGEETQYF. The CDR3 nucleotides are TGCAGCGTGGGCGAGACAGGGGGCGAAGAGACCCAGTACTTC.

The chain links TRBV10-3 to TRBJ1-2; D gene uncertain. The CDR3 is 13 residues long. Germline V gives CDR1 ENHRY, CDR2 SYGVKD. Trimming cost V 6 bases and J 6 bases, with 14 bases left between them. The CDR3 nucleotides read TGTGCCATCAGCGGACGCGGGGTTGATGGCTACACCTTC. Translation: CAISGRGVDGYTF.

This clonotype was observed at least ten times. The rearrangement links TRBV6-1 to TRBJ1-2, with TRBD1 identical over 7 bases. CDR1 MNHNS and CDR2 SASEGT come from the germline V gene. The CDR3 spans 14 residues. The V and J ends lost 1 base and 5 bases, in that order; junction bases with no gene match: 4. The CDR3: CASSEGGGGYGYTF. Here the CDR3 DNA reads TGTGCCAGCAGTGAAGGAGGGGGCGGGTATGGCTACACCTTC.

In its sample, this clonotype was seen many times. The J gene is TRBJ1-5, the V gene TRBV15; weak D call: TRBD1 (5 bases). The CDR3 contains 13 residues. Trimming shortened V by 6 bases and J by 6 bases, and 12 bases separated the two germline ends. The V gene's germline CDR1 is LNHNV and CDR2 YYDKDF (reference sequence). Written as DNA, the CDR3 is TGTGCCACCAGTTCCGCAGGGCTTCAGCCCCAGCATTTT. This gives the protein CATSSAGLQPQHF.

This clonotype has just a few counts. The chain is built from TRBV7-2 and TRBJ2-4; 9 nucleotides align to TRBD1. This CDR3 region has 17 residues. The V segment lost 1 base and the J segment 7 bases; nucleotides outside the gene matches: 11. Looked up from germline, CDR1 is SGHTA and CDR2 is FQGNSA. CDR3 coding DNA: TGTGCCAGCAGCTTAGTAGGGGGAGGGACAGGGATGAACATTCAGTACTTC. This codes for CASSLVGGGTGMNIQYF.

The table lists this clonotype with many counts. The chain links TRBV11-2 to TRBJ2-1; D perhaps matches TRBD1 (6 bases). The CDR3 consists of 12 residues. Germline V CDR1 and CDR2: SGHAT, FQNNGV. The V end was cut by 5 bases, the J end by 8 bases, with 10 bases between. This CDR3 is CASSAQGHEQFF. In nucleotides, the CDR3 is TGTGCCAGCAGCGCACAGGGCCATGAGCAGTTCTTC.

The CDR3 nucleotides read TGTGCCAGCAGTCCCCACAGGGCTGGGGCCAACGTCCTGACTTTC. This gives the protein CASSPHRAGANVLTF. V usage is TRBV27 and J usage is TRBJ2-6, with TRBD1 as a possible D gene (6 bases). The germline V gene encodes CDR1 MNHEY and CDR2 SMNVEV (reference sequence). The germline V and J ends were trimmed by 5 bases and 2 bases, with 10 bases remaining between them. This CDR3 region has 15 residues.

J is TRBJ2-1 and V is TRBV5-1; 11 nucleotides align to TRBD2. Germline CDR1 is SGHRS and CDR2 is YFSETQ. Unmatched junction bases numbered 6, after V lost 4 bases and J lost 6 bases. The CDR3 covers 15 residues. As DNA, the CDR3 is TGCGCCAGCAGCCCCCTAGCGGGGGGCTCCAATGAGCAGTTCTTC. The encoded protein is CASSPLAGGSNEQFF.

This clonotype turned up a few times. J is TRBJ2-3 and V is TRBV7-3, with no clear D. The CDR3 is made up of 13 amino acids. Trimming stripped 2 bases from V and 2 bases from J, with 5 bases between. Germline V CDR1 and CDR2: SGHTA, FQGTGA. This CDR3 is CASSLFLTDTQYF. In nucleotides, the CDR3 is TGTGCCAGCAGCTTATTCCTCACAGATACGCAGTATTTT. The whole variable domain, filled in from reference TRBV7-3 and TRBJ2-3, reads GAGVSQTPSNKVTEKGKYVELRCDPISGHTALYWYRQSLGQGPEFLIYFQGTGAADDSGLPNDRFFAVRPEGSVSTLKIQRTERGDSAVYLCASSLFLTDTQYFGPGTRLTVL.

This clonotype appeared many times. This chain joins TRBV5-1 and TRBJ2-5; D not resolved. The V and J ends lost 0 bases and 6 bases respectively, with 3 bases between them. The CDR3 length is 11 residues. Looked up from germline, CDR1 is SGHRS and CDR2 is YFSETQ. The CDR3 DNA sequence: TGCGCCAGCAGCTTGGTAAAGACCCAGTACTTC. Translation: CASSLVKTQYF. The variable domain in full, with the rest retrieved from reference TRBV5-1 and TRBJ2-5, is KAGVTQTPRYLIKTRGQQVTLSCSPISGHRSVSWYQQTPGQGLQFLFEYFSETQRNKGNFPGRFSGRQFSNSRSEMNVSTLELGDSALYLCASSLVKTQYFGPGTRLLVL.